The source of this TCR beta chain is a study of T cells after yellow fever vaccination. In the study overall: The SMART-Seq v4 Ultra Low Input method served to prepare the low-cell-number fractions.

A process of 5'RACE template switching, which added a universal primer site and UMIs, was used to make TCR cDNA. MiXCR was run by TCRdb on the 5' RACE reads, yielding one entry per CDR3 protein. The profile covers more than 350,000 distinct CDR3 sequences, with under 14% appearing a single time and less than 20% taken by the ten largest. As for this clonotype: Its antigen remains unknown.

Whole-study findings and limits: Clones from primary vaccination mostly reappeared after the booster (96% CD4, around 90% CD8).

The V gene's germline CDR1 is SGHTA and CDR2 FQGNSA. The junction had 14 bases not matched to a gene; V was cut back by 10 bases and J by 4 bases. The CDR3 sequence is 16 residues long. This receptor was obtained from a man younger than 35 who received the YFV17D yellow fever vaccine. The specimen was PBMCs, collected on the day of the first yellow fever vaccination. The V and J genes are TRBV7-2 and TRBJ2-2, with 8 bases that match TRBD2. The CDR3: CAIGREEIQPTGELFF. In nucleotides, the CDR3 is TGTGCCATCGGGCGGGAGGAGATTCAGCCCACCGGGGAGCTGTTTTTT.